What follows describes a single TCR beta chain. The entry originates in a study of blood T cell repertoires in COVID-19. Study-level background: The United States, Italy and Spain provided the acute and convalescent COVID-19 samples.

Method: immunoSEQ multiplex PCR; TCRdb's copy keeps in-frame clones and lacks some. The sample holds approximately 230,000 clones, about four fifths seen once. This CDR3 is 15 amino acids long. CDR1 and CDR2 from the germline V gene are SEHNR and FQNEAQ (reference sequence). V gave up 6 bases and J gave up 3 bases, with 14 bases separating them. The chain carries TRBV7-9 and TRBJ2-2; the D gene is possibly TRBD2 (6 bases). The TCR comes from a man at least 80 years old with acute or convalescent COVID-19. Source material: peripheral blood. CDR3 nucleotide sequence: TGTGCCAGCAGGGCGGAGCGGGTTCACACCGGGGAGCTGTTTTTT. Translation gives CASRAERVHTGELFF.